This T cell receptor (beta chain) was found in a study of blood T cell repertoires in COVID-19 (dated by TCRdb to about 2020). Looking at the study overall: Samples from collaborators originated in the United States, Italy and Spain and spanned both the acute and convalescent phases of COVID-19. The prospective study material was composed of cDNA or gDNA derived from T cells, B-cell-depleted T cells, or PBMCs. The dataset comprised deeply sampled blood TCRbeta repertoires from subjects exposed to, actively infected with, or recovered from COVID-19. The repertoires were released in a freely available public database intended as a resource for research on the immune response to SARS-CoV-2. The samples were drawn from the first 160 participants of the ongoing ImmuneRACE study and from over a thousand subjects provided by 6 global collaborators. A de-identified subject ID, COVID-19 status, age in years and sex were almost always included in the sample metadata. HLA class I and class II types, where available, came from metadata supplied by the sample provider rather than from assay-based typing. Study-wide conclusions, independent of this receptor: How much clinical and demographic metadata was included differed by source and by participant, and the metadata was provided uncurated.

Worth noting for this clone: Its target antigen remains unknown. Base-call qualities are not available, and no considerably larger clone is one nucleotide away.

Each collaborating institution followed its own protocols to collect whole blood in K2EDTA tubes. For TCRbeta analysis, collaborators shipped samples in one of three forms: frozen whole blood, isolated PBMCs, or DNA extracted from either of those sample types. The CDR3 contains 15 residues, cysteine and phenylalanine counted. Only the CDR3 portion is preserved as DNA: 45 bases, with reading frame beginning at the first base. CDR1 and CDR2, per the germline V gene, are MDHEN and SYDVKM. V trim: 8 bases; J trim: 3 bases; unmatched bases: 7. TCRbeta CDR3 regions were amplified from genomic DNA using the immunoSEQ Assay, a bias-controlled multiplex PCR. The authors' analysis ran thus. The number of nucleated cells in each sample was estimated from the amplification of reference gene primers within the assay. Sequence reads were collapsed and filtered to measure the absolute abundance of every unique TCRbeta CDR3 rearrangement. Productive Simpson clonality was computed per sample as the square root of Simpson's diversity index over productive rearrangements. TCRdb limited this immuneACCESS table to in-frame rearrangements with V and J called. A share of clones is missing; checked studies link under half to unresolved V genes, and the rest is unexplained. The DNA gave D and trimming, while V, J and clone size come from that table. Across this sample there are some 9,200 clones, with around 92% seen only once. The ten largest make up approximately 4% of the sample.

Sequences were obtained from peripheral blood. The sequence is built from TRBV28 and TRBJ2-4; 10 bases in between match TRBD2. The receptor was isolated from a woman in her 50s with active COVID-19. CDR3 region: CASEGTSDLKNIQYF. The DNA sequence follows: TGTGCCAGCGAGGGGACTAGCGATCTCAAAAACATTCAGTACTTC.